The T cell receptor beta chain described here comes from a study of blood T cell repertoires in COVID-19. Germline V gene lookup returns CDR1 SGHVS and CDR2 FNYEAQ. V shed 4 bases and J shed 2 bases, with 18 bases lying between them. The CDR3 is 16 amino acids. In the source study's methods: It was from reference gene primer amplification that nucleated cell counts were estimated. Clones were sequenced by immunoSEQ multiplex PCR, and TCRdb holds only the in-frame ones, with some missing. From that table come the V and J calls and clone size; the DNA was used to work out D and trimming. In the table there are 200,000 to 250,000 clones, under 95% of which are singletons.

This chain joins TRBV7-6 and TRBJ2-7, with D perhaps TRBD1 (5 bases). The sequenced sample was peripheral blood. The source is a man aged 25 to 45 with acute or convalescent COVID-19. The DNA for the CDR3 is TGTGCCAGCAGCTCTTTAAGGGGCCCAAAACCCTACGAGCAGTACTTC. Protein product: CASSSLRGPKPYEQYF.